This TCR beta chain was sequenced during a study of T cell changes during pregnancy in multiple sclerosis. Per germline, CDR1 LNHDA and CDR2 SQIVND (reference sequence). The V end was cut by 4 bases, the J end by 3 bases, with 21 bases between. This CDR3 region has 17 residues. This table comes from immunoSEQ multiplex PCR, and its TCRdb copy is limited to in-frame clones, with some not included. Among 45,000 to 60,000 clones listed, around 92% were seen once. This clone was counted once. The gene calls are TRBV19 and TRBJ1-2; D is perhaps TRBD1 (6 bases). This sequence originates from a female donor with multiple sclerosis, enrolled in a pregnancy study. The sample in question was CD4+ T cells from peripheral blood mononuclear cells, obtained in the third trimester of pregnancy. This chain's CDR3 is CASSSRNNRAPYYGYTF. CDR3 nucleotide sequence: TGTGCCAGTAGTAGCCGAAATAACAGGGCTCCTTACTATGGCTACACCTTC. Based on the CDR3 plus reference TRBV19 and TRBJ1-2, the full variable domain is DGGITQSPKYLFRKEGQNVTLSCEQNLNHDAMYWYRQDPGQGLRLIYYSQIVNDFQKGDIAEGYSVSREKKESFPLTVTSAQKNPTAFYLCASSSRNNRAPYYGYTFGSGTRLTVV.